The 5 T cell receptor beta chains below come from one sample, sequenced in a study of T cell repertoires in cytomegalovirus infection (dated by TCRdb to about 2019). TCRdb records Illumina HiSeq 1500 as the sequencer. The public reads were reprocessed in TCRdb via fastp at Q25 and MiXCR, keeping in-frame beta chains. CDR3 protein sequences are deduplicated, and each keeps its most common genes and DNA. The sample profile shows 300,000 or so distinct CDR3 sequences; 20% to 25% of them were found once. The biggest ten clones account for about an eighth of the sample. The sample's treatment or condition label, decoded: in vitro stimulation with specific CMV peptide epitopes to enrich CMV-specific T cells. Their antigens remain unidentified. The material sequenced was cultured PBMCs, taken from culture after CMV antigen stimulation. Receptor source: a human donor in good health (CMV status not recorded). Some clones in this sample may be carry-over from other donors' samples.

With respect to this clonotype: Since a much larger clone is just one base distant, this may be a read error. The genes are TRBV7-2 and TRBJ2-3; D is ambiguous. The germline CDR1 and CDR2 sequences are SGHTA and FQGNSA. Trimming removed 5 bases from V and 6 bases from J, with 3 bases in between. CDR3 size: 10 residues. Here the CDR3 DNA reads TGTGCCAGCAGCGATGATACGCAGTATTTT. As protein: CASSDDTQYF.

The chain's CDR3 is CSARSVDRGSNQPQHF. The CDR3 region has the DNA TGCAGTGCGAGAAGCGTGGACAGGGGCTCCAATCAGCCCCAGCATTTT. The V call is TRBV20-1, the J call TRBJ1-5; TRBD1 agrees at 9 bases. Germline trimming cut 6 bases from V and 3 bases from J; bases unmatched to any gene: 12. CDR1 DFQATT and CDR2 SNEGSKA come from the germline V gene (reference sequence). The CDR3 sequence is 16 residues long.

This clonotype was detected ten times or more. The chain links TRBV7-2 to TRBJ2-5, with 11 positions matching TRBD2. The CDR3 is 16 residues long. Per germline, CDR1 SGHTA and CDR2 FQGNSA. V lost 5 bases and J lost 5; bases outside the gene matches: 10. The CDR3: CASSGSLAGGRETQYF. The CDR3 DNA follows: TGTGCCAGCAGCGGAAGCCTAGCGGGAGGTCGGGAGACCCAGTACTTC.

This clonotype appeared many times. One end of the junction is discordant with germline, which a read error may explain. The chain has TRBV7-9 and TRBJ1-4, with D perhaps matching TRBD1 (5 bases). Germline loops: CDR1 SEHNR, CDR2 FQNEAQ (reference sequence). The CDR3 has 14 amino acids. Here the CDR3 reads CASKPAGGNGKLFF. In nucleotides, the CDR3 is TGTGCCAGCAAACCTGCGGGGGGAAATGGAAAACTGTTTTTT. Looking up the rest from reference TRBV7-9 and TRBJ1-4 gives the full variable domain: DTGVSQNPRHKITKRGQNVTFRCDPISEHNRLYWYRQTLGQGPEFLTYFQNEAQLEKSRLLSDRFSAERPKGSFSTLEIQRTEQGDSAMYLCASKPAGGNGKLFFGSGTQLSVL.

The CDR3 protein is CASSLGSPTGELFF. In DNA form, the CDR3 reads TGTGCCAGCAGCTTAGGATCCCCGACCGGGGAGCTGTTTTTT. V and J are TRBV7-9 and TRBJ2-2; no reliable D call. Between the trimmed V and J ends, which lost 1 base and 5 bases, there was a span of 8 bases. CDR3 length: 14 amino acids. Looked up from germline, CDR1 is SEHNR and CDR2 is FQNEAQ (reference sequence). Using reference TRBV7-9 and TRBJ2-2 for the parts outside the CDR3, the full variable domain is DTGVSQNPRHKITKRGQNVTFRCDPISEHNRLYWYRQTLGQGPEFLTYFQNEAQLEKSRLLSDRFSAERPKGSFSTLEIQRTEQGDSAMYLCASSLGSPTGELFFGEGSRLTVL.